What follows is one T cell receptor beta chain and its context. Its antigen is not known. The V and J ends lost 8 bases and 9 bases respectively, with 11 bases between them. CDR3 size: 11 residues. Germline values: CDR1 MDHEN, CDR2 SYDVKM. The sample originates from a study of cytomegalovirus exposure and HLA in healthy donors. Study in general: Among about 380 genotyped donors, around 77% fell in the Caucasian-associated ancestry cluster. Study conclusions and caveats: Compared with the roughly 730-donor mean, an Asian-associated ancestry cluster reportedly had fewer N-insertions, according to a later analysis.

PCR used 60 Vbeta primers and 13 Jbeta primers. Clones were read by immunoSEQ multiplex PCR, and TCRdb kept only the in-frame ones, dropping some. The listing contains more than 100,000 clones. Material: PBMCs. The chain has TRBV28 and TRBJ2-1; D might be TRBD2 (5 bases). The source of this sequence is a woman aged 35 to 49 in good health and CMV-seronegative. The CDR3, as DNA: TGTGCCAGCCTGAGTGAGGGTGAGCAGTTCTTC. It yields the protein CASLSEGEQFF.